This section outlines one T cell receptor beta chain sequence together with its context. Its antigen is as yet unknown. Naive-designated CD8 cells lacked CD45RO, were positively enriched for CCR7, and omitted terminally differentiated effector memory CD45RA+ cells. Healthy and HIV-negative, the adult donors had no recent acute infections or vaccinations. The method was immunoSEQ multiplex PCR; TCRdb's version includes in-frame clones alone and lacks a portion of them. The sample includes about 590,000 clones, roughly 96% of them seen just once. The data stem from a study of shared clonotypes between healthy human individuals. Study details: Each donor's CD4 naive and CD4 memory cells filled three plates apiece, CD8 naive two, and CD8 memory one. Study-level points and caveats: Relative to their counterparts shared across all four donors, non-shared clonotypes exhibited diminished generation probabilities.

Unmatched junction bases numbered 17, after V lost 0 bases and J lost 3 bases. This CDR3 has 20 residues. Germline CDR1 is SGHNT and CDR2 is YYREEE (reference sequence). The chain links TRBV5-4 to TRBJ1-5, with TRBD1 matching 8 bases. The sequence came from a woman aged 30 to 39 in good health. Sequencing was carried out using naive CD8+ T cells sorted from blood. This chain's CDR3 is CASSLDSGQVLFLLNQPQHF. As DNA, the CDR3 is TGTGCCAGCAGCTTGGATTCGGGACAGGTATTGTTTCTGCTCAATCAGCCCCAGCATTTT.